The text below deals with one T cell receptor (beta chain). Its antigen specificity is not known. The record has no base qualities; no much larger clone is one base away. This sample is drawn from a study of blood T cell repertoires in COVID-19 (dated by TCRdb to the early 2020s). A note on the overall study: Samples from collaborators originated in the United States, Italy and Spain and spanned both the acute and convalescent phases of COVID-19. The samples were drawn from the first 160 participants of the ongoing ImmuneRACE study and from over 950 subjects provided by 6 global collaborators. The material from the prospective study consisted of cDNA or gDNA derived from T cells, B-cell-depleted T cells, or PBMCs. Deeply sampled blood TCRbeta repertoires from subjects exposed to, actively infected with, or recovered from COVID-19 were included in the dataset. HLA class I and class II types, where available, came from metadata supplied by the sample provider rather than from assay-based typing. The repertoires were released in a freely available public database intended as a resource for research on the immune response to SARS-CoV-2. Nearly every sample came with metadata listing a de-identified subject ID, COVID-19 status, age in years and sex.

Whole blood was collected in K2EDTA tubes by collaborating institutions according to the institutions' own protocols. For TCRbeta analysis, collaborator samples were shipped as frozen whole blood, as isolated PBMCs, or as DNA extracted from either sample type. The germline V gene gives CDR1 as SGHVS and CDR2 as FQNEAQ. V loses 5 bases of germline sequence and J loses 3 bases, and the interval between the two ends is 9 bases. The CDR3, from cysteine to phenylalanine, totals 13 residues. The read is trimmed to its CDR3 DNA, 39 bases read in frame from base 1. TCRbeta CDR3 regions were amplified from genomic DNA using the immunoSEQ Assay, a bias-controlled multiplex PCR. The study's processing was this. Nucleated cell counts per sample were estimated from amplification of reference gene primers within the assay. To quantify the absolute abundance of each unique TCRbeta CDR3 rearrangement, sequence reads were collapsed and filtered. For each sample, productive Simpson clonality was calculated as the square root of Simpson's diversity index over productive rearrangements. Entries here come from immuneACCESS through TCRdb and include only in-frame sequences with V and J called. Some clones fail to appear in such tables; in the studies checked, an unresolved V gene covers under half of the shortfall, and the cause of the remainder is unknown. Clone size and V and J calls were adopted from that table, with D and trimming inferred from the DNA. The sample table contains roughly 40,000 clones; only one count was recorded for 81% of them. In total, the top ten clones hold less than 30% of the sample.

Findings and caveats that apply to the study as a whole: Clinical and demographic metadata were provided uncurated, with the amount varying by source and participant.

This clonotype was obtained from an elderly man with active or convalescent COVID-19. Material: peripheral blood. This receptor chain uses TRBV7-8 and TRBJ2-3, and the D gene may be TRBD2, 6 bases matching. The DNA sequence is as follows: TGTGCCAGCAGCCGTCGGGAGACAGATACGCAGTATTTT. This gives the protein CASSRRETDTQYF.